This T cell receptor (beta chain) was obtained from a study of post-analysis software for immune sequencing data. Whole-study findings and limits: Strong co-clustering by F measure linked samples that shared a preparation batch. TRBV segments more frequent in patients than in controls numbered several and included TRBV5-6, TRBV5-1 and TRBV20-1.

A few counts support this clonotype. Its antigen is still unknown. Unique molecular identifiers were present in the TCR beta cDNA libraries. It was from approximately 0.91 to 9.4 million T cells that around 500,000 cDNA molecules came. Using its own MiXCR run on the PCR reads, TCRdb lists one record per CDR3 protein. The sample carries 600,000 to 700,000 distinct CDR3 sequences, approximately 59% recorded once. Unmatched junction bases numbered 7, after V lost 1 base and J lost 6 bases. Looked up from germline, CDR1 is SGHTA and CDR2 is FQGNSA. The CDR3 sequence is 18 residues long. The chain is built from TRBV7-2 and TRBJ2-1; 15 nucleotides match TRBD2. The receptor was derived from a girl aged 2 to 10 with multiple sclerosis. Sequenced: blood. For the CDR3, the DNA is TGTGCCAGCAGCTTAGTGGGGACTAGCGGGAGGAGCGGCAATGAGCAGTTCTTC. It translates to CASSLVGTSGRSGNEQFF.